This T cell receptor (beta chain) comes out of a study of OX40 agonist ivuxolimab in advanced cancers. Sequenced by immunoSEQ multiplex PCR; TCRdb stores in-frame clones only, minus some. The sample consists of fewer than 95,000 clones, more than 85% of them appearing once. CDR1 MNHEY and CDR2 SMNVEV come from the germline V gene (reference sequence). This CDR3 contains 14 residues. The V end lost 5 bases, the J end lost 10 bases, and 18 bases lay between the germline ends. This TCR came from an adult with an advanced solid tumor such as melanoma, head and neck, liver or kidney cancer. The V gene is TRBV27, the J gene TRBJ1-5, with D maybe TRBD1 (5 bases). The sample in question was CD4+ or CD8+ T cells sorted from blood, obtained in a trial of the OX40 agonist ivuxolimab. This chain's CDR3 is CASSPGDGGRPQHF. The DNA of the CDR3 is TGTGCCAGCAGTCCCGGGGACGGAGGACGACCCCAGCATTTT.